This passage covers 4 T cell receptor beta chains from one sample sequenced in a study of beta chain features in type 1 diabetes. General study points: Moderate but significant shortening of TCRB CDR3s was recorded in all four CD4+ subsets from Type 1 diabetes patients.

Expressed TCRB transcripts were sequenced because the isolated RNA had all been reverse transcribed beforehand. Using immunoSEQ multiplex PCR, the repertoire was profiled, and TCRdb retains in-frame clones only, with some absent. Seen here are 550,000 to 850,000 clones, 13% observed once, and the top ten hold 0.02% to 0.025%. Their antigens remain unidentified. The sequencing input was naive CD4+ T cells from blood. These receptors were obtained from a man between 18 and 29 years old with type 1 diabetes.

This clone has a handful of counts. Within the sample, other DNA sequences also encode this same CDR3. The V and J genes are TRBV29-1 and TRBJ1-2, with a possible D match to TRBD1 (5 bases). The CDR3 sequence is 12 residues long. Trimming removed 4 bases from V and 3 bases from J, with 9 bases in between. Germline CDR1 is SQVTM and CDR2 is ANQGSEA. The CDR3 loop reads CSVGEGDYGYTF. As DNA, the CDR3 is TGCAGCGTTGGAGAAGGGGACTATGGCTACACCTTC.

The chain uses TRBV5-4 and TRBJ2-7; D is ambiguous. Per germline, CDR1 SGHNT and CDR2 YYREEE (reference sequence). Trimming left V 1 base short and J 0 bases short, with 11 bases between. This CDR3 is built from 15 residues. This chain's CDR3 is CASSLKGINSYEQYF. The CDR3 region has the DNA TGTGCCAGCAGCTTGAAAGGGATTAACTCCTACGAGCAGTACTTC.

The chain has TRBV6-5 and TRBJ2-7; no clear D gene. V lost 5 bases and J lost 2, with 16 bases in between. CDR3 length equals 15 residues. Germline lookup yields CDR1 MNHEY and CDR2 SVGAGI. Here the CDR3 reads CASSQRVVTTYEQYF. In DNA, the CDR3 is TGTGCCAGCAGTCAAAGAGTCGTAACCACCTACGAGCAGTACTTC.

This clone was picked up a small number of times. The chain employs TRBV6-5 and TRBJ2-1; TRBD2 matches at 10 bases. The CDR3 has 15 amino acids. After removal of 6 bases from V and 2 bases from J, the junction contained 4 bases not matched to a gene. In germline, CDR1 is MNHEY, CDR2 SVGAGI. This chain's CDR3 is CASRSSGGAYNEQFF. CDR3 bases: TGTGCCAGCAGATCCAGCGGGGGGGCCTACAATGAGCAGTTCTTC.